Each of the 19 T cell receptor beta chains below was sequenced from the same sample in a study of T cell responses to AZD1222 COVID-19 vaccine. Using immunoSEQ multiplex PCR, the repertoire was profiled, and TCRdb retains in-frame clones only, with some absent. The table lists over 130,000 clones, more than 75% of them singletons. The material was peripheral blood, obtained 28 days after the second AZD1222 dose. These TCRs come from an adult who received the AZD1222 COVID-19 vaccine.

This clone was detected only once. The rearrangement joins TRBV11-2 to TRBJ1-1; TRBD1 matches at 10 bases. Germline V CDR1 and CDR2: SGHAT, FQNNGV. J gave up 3 bases and V 5 bases, and 6 bases lay outside the gene matches. The CDR3 runs to 15 residues. The CDR3 sequence is CASSPDRGLHTEAFF. CDR3 sequence (DNA): TGTGCCAGCAGCCCAGACAGGGGGCTGCACACTGAAGCTTTCTTT.

The chain links TRBV10-1 to TRBJ2-3, with 7 bases that match TRBD1. CDR3 length equals 14 residues. CDR1 and CDR2 (germline): WNHNN, SYGVQD (reference sequence). V lost 5 bases and J lost 0; bases outside the gene matches: 2. DNA of the CDR3: TGCGCCAGCAGTCCGGGACAGAGCACAGATACGCAGTATTTT. Translating it yields CASSPGQSTDTQYF.

The chain has TRBV4-2 and TRBJ1-2; D not certain. This CDR3 spans 15 amino acids. Germline CDR1 reads LGHNA; CDR2 reads YNFKEQ. V lost 3 bases, J lost 4 bases, and 15 bases lay in between. CDR3 loop: CASSQITGSSYGYTF. CDR3 DNA sequence: TGTGCCAGCAGCCAGATCACCGGATCCAGCTATGGCTACACCTTC.

This clone was seen a single time. The junction departs from germline at one end; a sequencing error may be responsible. This rearrangement joins TRBV3-1 (or the pseudogene TRBV3-2) to TRBJ2-1, with D perhaps TRBD1 or TRBD2 (6 bases each). CDR3 length: 15 residues. CDR1 LGHDT and CDR2 YNNKEL come from the germline V gene (reference sequence). As DNA, the CDR3 is TGTGCCAGCAGTCAAGGGGGGAGAAAGGCAAATGAGCAGTTCTTC. Protein sequence: CASSQGGRKANEQFF.

This chain joins TRBV7-8 and TRBJ2-7; the D gene is possibly TRBD2 (6 bases). The germline CDR1 and CDR2 sequences are SGHVS and FQNEAQ. The V end was cut by 1 base, the J end by 5 bases, with 15 bases between. This CDR3 spans 15 amino acids. The CDR3 sequence is CASSLGLVTRDEQYF. CDR3 in DNA: TGTGCCAGCAGCTTAGGTCTGGTGACTAGGGACGAGCAGTACTTC.

This rearrangement joins TRBV12-3 or TRBV12-4 to TRBJ1-1, with unresolved D. This CDR3 is 13 amino acids long. With 6 bases removed from V and 3 bases from J, the gap between germline ends came to 11 bases. The CDR3 DNA is TGTGCCAGCAGCCTCACAGCGTACACTGAAGCTTTCTTT. Residues: CASSLTAYTEAFF.

This chain uses TRBV7-2 with TRBJ1-5; D unresolved. Germline lookup yields CDR1 SGHTA and CDR2 FQGNSA. The V end lost 5 bases, the J end lost 7 bases, and 15 bases lay between the germline ends. The CDR3 has 14 amino acids. CDR3 loop: CASSLHGVGQPQHF. The CDR3 nucleotides are TGTGCCAGCAGCCTACACGGGGTTGGGCAGCCCCAGCATTTT.

The J gene is TRBJ2-1, the V gene TRBV7-3, with TRBD2 matching 12 bases. Trimming at V came to 4 bases and at J to 7 bases, leaving 8 bases not matched to a gene. The CDR3 sequence is 16 residues long. Germline assignment: CDR1 SGHTA and CDR2 FQGTGA. CDR3 protein: CASSSTGTSGWNEQFF. DNA of the CDR3: TGTGCCAGCAGCTCCACCGGGACTAGCGGGTGGAATGAGCAGTTCTTC.

The chain joins TRBV2 to TRBJ2-7, with unresolved D. Trimming pared 7 bases from V and 2 bases from J, leaving 12 bases between. Germline CDR1 reads SNHLY; CDR2 reads FYNNEI. The CDR3 is made up of 13 amino acids. This CDR3 is CASNVQPAYEQYF. In DNA form, the CDR3 reads TGTGCCAGCAACGTCCAGCCAGCCTACGAGCAGTACTTC.

V is TRBV4-1 and J is TRBJ2-3; D remains unclear. The CDR3 is 13 residues long. Trimming stripped 4 bases from V and 4 bases from J, with 9 bases between. Germline-derived CDR1 and CDR2 are MGHRA and YSYEKL. The CDR3 DNA reads TGCGCCAGCAGCCTGCTACCGGCAGATACGCAGTATTTT. Protein product: CASSLLPADTQYF.

The V call is TRBV11-2, the J call TRBJ2-1; maybe TRBD2 (7 bases). Germline values: CDR1 SGHAT, CDR2 FQNNGV. V was pared by 6 bases and J by 8 bases, with 14 bases between. This CDR3 region has 13 residues. As DNA, the CDR3 is TGTGCCAGCAGTGGAGGCGGGGGCGATGAGCAGTTCTTC. It translates to CASSGGGGDEQFF.

The chain links TRBV24-1 to TRBJ2-1, with unresolved D. Germline CDR1 is KGHDR and CDR2 is SFDVKD. Trimming cost V 0 bases and J 5 bases, with 10 bases left between them. This CDR3 comprises 15 residues. The CDR3 sequence: CATSDLQPENNEQFF. As DNA, the CDR3 is TGTGCCACCAGTGATTTGCAGCCCGAAAACAATGAGCAGTTCTTC.

The chain combines TRBV30 with TRBJ1-1, with 7 positions matching TRBD1. The germline gives CDR1 GTSNPN, CDR2 SVGIG (reference sequence). Trimming at V came to 5 bases and at J to 0 bases, leaving 9 bases not matched to a gene. The CDR3 consists of 15 residues. Here the CDR3 DNA reads TGTGCCTGGGAAGGGGACAGACAGATGAACACTGAAGCTTTCTTT. It specifies CAWEGDRQMNTEAFF.

The genes are TRBV6-5 and TRBJ2-1; D is uncertain. The CDR3 length is 13 residues. V lost 6 bases, J lost 6 bases, and 12 bases lay in between. Per the germline V gene, CDR1 is MNHEY and CDR2 is SVGAGI. CDR3 amino acids: CASSPRKGNEQFF. In nucleotides, the CDR3 is TGTGCCAGCAGCCCCAGGAAGGGCAATGAGCAGTTCTTC.

This chain's CDR3 is CASSLVGSVRSGANVLTF. The CDR3 bases are TGCGCCAGCAGCTTGGTAGGTTCGGTCCGGTCCGGGGCCAACGTCCTGACTTTC. This chain joins TRBV5-1 and TRBJ2-6; D remains ambiguous. Trimming took off 0 bases at V and 4 bases at J, with 17 bases between the two ends. The germline gives CDR1 SGHRS, CDR2 YFSETQ. CDR3 size: 18 residues.

The chain joins TRBV5-1 to TRBJ2-5; TRBD2 matches at 7 bases. The CDR3 has 14 amino acids. Germline loops: CDR1 SGHRS, CDR2 YFSETQ. Germline trimming cut 4 bases from V and 4 bases from J; bases unmatched to any gene: 7. The CDR3 coding sequence is TGCGCCAGCAGCCGCGAGGGACTATCAGAGACCCAGTACTTC. As protein: CASSREGLSETQYF. Full variable domain (remainder filled in from reference TRBV5-1 and TRBJ2-5): KAGVTQTPRYLIKTRGQQVTLSCSPISGHRSVSWYQQTPGQGLQFLFEYFSETQRNKGNFPGRFSGRQFSNSRSEMNVSTLELGDSALYLCASSREGLSETQYFGPGTRLLVL.

V is TRBV27 and J is TRBJ1-6; 8 nucleotides line up with TRBD1. V lost 2 bases and J lost 10; bases outside the gene matches: 4. The germline V gene encodes CDR1 MNHEY and CDR2 SMNVEV (reference sequence). This CDR3 is built from 14 residues. The CDR3 DNA reads as TGTGCCAGCAGTTTAGGGACAGGCGGGTCACCCCTCCACTTT. Translation gives CASSLGTGGSPLHF.

This chain joins TRBV30 and TRBJ1-3; D is perhaps TRBD1 (6 bases). V lost 1 base to trimming and J lost 7 bases, with 11 bases between them. In germline, CDR1 is GTSNPN, CDR2 SVGIG (reference sequence). CDR3 size: 13 residues. Here the CDR3 reads CAWSGQVGNTIYF. The CDR3 DNA is TGTGCCTGGAGTGGACAGGTGGGGAACACCATATATTTT.

The J gene is TRBJ1-1, the V gene TRBV19; D call uncertain. CDR1 is LNHDA, CDR2 SQIVND, per germline (reference sequence). V lost 0 bases and J 7 bases, leaving 9 bases between the germline ends. The CDR3 covers 13 residues. The CDR3 bases are TGTGCCAGTAGTATAGACCCAGACCGTGAAGCTTTCTTT. Translation: CASSIDPDREAFF.